This is a list of T cell receptor beta chains from one sample in a study of human T cells and chemical hapten exposure. TCRdb itself ran the RACE reads through MiXCR, one entry per CDR3 protein. Of over 300,000 distinct CDR3 sequences detected, approximately 5% appear once; the ten largest clones hold just over 2.5%. Specimen: whole blood, collected in connection with sensitization to the hapten diphenylcyclopropenone (DPC). The receptors were sampled from a woman in her fifties or sixties with alopecia areata. Some clones in this sample may be carry-over from other donors' samples. Both conserved end residues are part of each CDR3. The D gene is left open where the match is weak. Clone size is stated in some rows and not others, as once, few, many or a class when expanded.

J | V | size | D | CDR3 | DNA
TRBJ1-1 | TRBV2 | few | TRBD1 | CASRQGPIGKAFF | TGTGCCAGCAGACAGGGGCCGATTGGTAAAGCTTTCTTT
TRBJ2-3 | TRBV20-1 | many | - | CSAWRDPTDTQYF | TGCAGTGCTTGGAGGGACCCCACAGATACGCAGTATTTT
TRBJ2-1 | TRBV6-5 | many | - | CARTEQFF | TGTGCCAGAACTGAGCAGTTCTTC
TRBJ2-7 | TRBV5-1 | many | TRBD1 | CASSPLGQGMDEQYF | TGCGCCAGCAGCCCATTAGGACAGGGGATGGACGAGCAGTACTTC
TRBJ1-6 | TRBV20-1 | many | - | CSARVGALGNSPLHF | TGCAGTGCTAGAGTGGGGGCGTTGGGTAATTCACCCCTCCACTTT
TRBJ2-6 | TRBV5-6 | many | - | CASSLMRTGANVLTF | TGTGCCAGCAGCTTGATGCGTACTGGGGCCAACGTCCTGACTTTC
TRBJ1-2 | TRBV6-5 | many | TRBD1 | CASSSLDRTANYGYTF | TGTGCCAGCAGTTCCTTGGACAGGACAGCTAACTATGGCTACACCTTC
TRBJ2-3 | TRBV10-3 | - | - | CAITNLGADTQYF | TGTGCCATCACTAACCTTGGGGCAGATACGCAGTATTTT
TRBJ2-7 | TRBV6-6 | many | - | CASSTPAGEQYF | TGTGCCAGCAGTACCCCCGCGGGGGAGCAGTACTTC
TRBJ2-5 | TRBV28 | few | - | CASSPLDPETQYF | TGTGCCAGCAGCCCCCTGGACCCAGAGACCCAGTACTTC
TRBJ1-2 | TRBV29-1 | many | - | CSVDGNSNYGYTF | TGCAGCGTTGATGGAAACAGTAACTATGGCTACACCTTC
TRBJ1-4 | TRBV11-2 | - | - | CASSFSDFATNEKLFF | TGTGCCAGCAGCTTTTCAGACTTTGCAACTAATGAAAAACTGTTTTTT
TRBJ2-1 | TRBV19 | - | - | CASTGAAGTSYNEQFF | TGTGCCAGTACGGGCGCTGCGGGAACCTCCTACAATGAGCAGTTCTTC
TRBJ2-5 | TRBV29-1 | many | - | CSVDLGRSQETQYF | TGCAGCGTTGACCTAGGACGTTCCCAAGAGACCCAGTACTTC
TRBJ2-5 | TRBV15 | - | TRBD1 | CATSKDRGATQYF | TGTGCCACCAGCAAAGACAGGGGAGCGACCCAGTACTTC
TRBJ2-3 | TRBV4-3 | few | - | CASSQSWTDSTDTQYF | TGCGCCAGCAGCCAATCTTGGACGGATAGCACAGATACGCAGTATTTT
TRBJ1-2 | TRBV15 | - | - | CATSRDQGDYGYTF | TGTGCCACCAGCAGAGATCAGGGAGACTATGGCTACACCTTC
TRBJ2-6 | TRBV12-3/TRBV12-4 | few | - | CASSFDLTGANVLTF | TGTGCCAGCAGTTTTGACCTGACTGGGGCCAACGTCCTGACTTTC
TRBJ1-5 | TRBV4-3 | - | - | CASSQDLGGPNQPQHF | TGCGCCAGCAGCCAAGATTTGGGGGGCCCTAATCAGCCCCAGCATTTT
TRBJ2-2 | TRBV18 | - | TRBD2 | CASRRGDTYTGELFF | TGTGCCAGCCGACGGGGGGATACTTACACCGGGGAGCTGTTTTTT
TRBJ2-1 | TRBV5-1 | - | TRBD2 | CASSQTSGVYNEQFF | TGCGCCAGCAGCCAGACTAGCGGGGTTTACAATGAGCAGTTCTTC
TRBJ2-3 | TRBV19 | - | TRBD1 | CASSTNRGLIDTQYF | TGTGCCAGTAGTACCAACAGGGGGCTGATAGATACGCAGTATTTT
TRBJ2-1 | TRBV11-2 | few | - | CASSLVERYNEQFF | TGTGCCAGCAGCTTAGTAGAGCGCTACAATGAGCAGTTCTTC
TRBJ2-7 | TRBV30 | - | - | CAWSHPKGEQYF | TGTGCCTGGAGCCACCCGAAGGGAGAGCAGTACTTC
TRBJ2-6 | TRBV7-2 | few | TRBD1 | CASSSRGPAQVSTGANVLTF | TGTGCCAGCAGCTCTAGGGGGCCGGCACAGGTTTCGACTGGGGCCAACGTCCTGACTTTC
TRBJ1-1 | TRBV6-5 | few | - | CASRNRNRVVDTEAFF | TGTGCCAGCAGAAACCGCAACAGGGTGGTAGACACTGAAGCTTTCTTT
TRBJ2-1 | TRBV12-3/TRBV12-4 | many | - | CASSSQGPYNEQFF | TGTGCCAGCAGTTCTCAGGGGCCCTACAATGAGCAGTTCTTC
TRBJ2-3 | TRBV2 | many | TRBD2 | CASSPGTSGSRDTQYF | TGTGCCAGCAGTCCCGGGACTAGCGGGAGTCGAGATACGCAGTATTTT
TRBJ1-1 | TRBV9 | - | TRBD1 | CASSANSGGAGRANTEAFF | TGTGCCAGCAGCGCAAACTCAGGGGGCGCCGGAAGGGCGAACACTGAAGCTTTCTTT
TRBJ2-3 | TRBV11-2 | many | TRBD2 | CASSNILAGMTDTQYF | TGTGCCAGCAGCAATATACTAGCGGGAATGACAGATACGCAGTATTTT
TRBJ1-1 | TRBV2 | many | - | CASSEVVGMNTEAFF | TGTGCCAGCAGTGAAGTGGTCGGGATGAACACTGAAGCTTTCTTT
TRBJ2-7 | TRBV20-1 | many | TRBD2 | CSAIRREDAYEQYF | TGCAGTGCCATCCGGCGGGAGGATGCCTACGAGCAGTACTTC
TRBJ2-1 | TRBV29-1 | many | TRBD2 | CSVRPSGSNEQFF | TGCAGCGTTCGTCCTAGCGGGAGTAATGAGCAGTTCTTC
TRBJ2-7 | TRBV19 | - | - | CADHSRGSYEQYF | TGTGCCGACCACTCCCGGGGATCTTACGAGCAGTACTTC
TRBJ1-6 | TRBV20-1 | many | TRBD1 | CSAVDRVRNSPLHF | TGCAGTGCTGTCGACAGGGTTCGGAATTCACCCCTCCACTTT
TRBJ2-7 | TRBV28 | many | - | CASRPAGTADYEQYF | TGTGCCAGCAGGCCCGCCGGGACTGCGGACTACGAGCAGTACTTC
TRBJ1-6 | TRBV9 | - | TRBD1 | CASSVARTGQVSPLHF | TGTGCCAGCAGCGTCGCCCGGACAGGGCAGGTTTCACCCCTCCACTTT
TRBJ1-5 | TRBV10-3 | many | - | CAARRGSNQPQHF | TGTGCCGCCCGACGGGGTAGCAATCAGCCCCAGCATTTT
TRBJ1-2 | TRBV7-9 | many | - | CASSFVQAYGYTF | TGTGCCAGCAGCTTTGTCCAGGCCTATGGCTACACCTTC
TRBJ1-1 | TRBV7-8 | many | - | CASSTSLNTEAFF | TGTGCCAGCAGCACTAGCCTGAACACTGAAGCTTTCTTT
TRBJ2-2 | TRBV12-3/TRBV12-4 | many | - | CASSQSRTNTGELFF | TGTGCCAGCAGCCAATCCCGGACAAACACCGGGGAGCTGTTTTTT
TRBJ1-3 | TRBV28 | many | - | CASSRWRTKGNTIYF | TGTGCCAGCAGCCGGTGGCGTACTAAGGGAAACACCATATATTTT
TRBJ2-1 | TRBV3-1 | - | TRBD2 | CASSQEGLAGGPYNEQFF | TGTGCCAGCAGCCAGGAGGGTCTAGCGGGGGGCCCCTACAATGAGCAGTTCTTC
TRBJ2-3 | TRBV14 | many | - | CASSHTGTDTQYF | TGTGCCAGCAGCCATACAGGCACAGATACGCAGTATTTT
TRBJ2-3 | TRBV5-1 | few | - | CASSLRDIKTDTQYF | TGCGCCAGCAGCTTGAGGGACATAAAAACAGATACGCAGTATTTT
TRBJ2-3 | TRBV5-1 | few | TRBD2 | CASSLGTSGGALDTQYF | TGCGCCAGCAGCTTGGGGACTAGCGGGGGGGCCTTAGATACGCAGTATTTT
TRBJ1-1 | TRBV5-5 | many | - | CASSLTDGTEAFF | TGTGCCAGCAGCTTAACTGACGGCACTGAAGCTTTCTTT
TRBJ2-7 | TRBV6-9 | - | TRBD1 | CASSSFGWDRRYEQYF | TGTGCCAGCAGTTCCTTTGGCTGGGACAGGAGATACGAGCAGTACTTC
TRBJ2-7 | TRBV27 | - | TRBD2 | CASSYGLAGGPYEQYF | TGTGCCAGCAGTTATGGACTAGCGGGGGGCCCCTACGAGCAGTACTTC
TRBJ2-2 | TRBV6-4 | many | TRBD2 | CASSDSGLAGGNTGELFF | TGTGCCAGCAGTGACTCTGGACTAGCGGGAGGGAACACCGGGGAGCTGTTTTTT
TRBJ1-1 | TRBV20-1 | - | - | CSARAPTEAFF | TGCAGTGCTAGAGCCCCGACTGAAGCTTTCTTT
TRBJ1-1 | TRBV18 | many | TRBD1 | CASSGTGDIEAFF | TGTGCCAGCTCCGGAACAGGGGATATTGAAGCTTTCTTT
TRBJ2-6 | TRBV6-1 | - | - | CASSRTDTGANVLTF | TGTGCCAGCAGCCGAACTGATACTGGGGCCAACGTCCTGACTTTC
TRBJ1-4 | TRBV11-2 | few | - | CASSSPKHGGVRGGLFF | TGTGCCAGCAGCTCACCAAAGCATGGGGGAGTGCGAGGGGGACTGTTTTTT
TRBJ2-4 | TRBV9 | many | - | CASSPVYGDVKNIQYF | TGTGCCAGCAGTCCCGTTTATGGGGACGTTAAAAACATTCAGTACTTC
TRBJ1-1 | TRBV20-1 | many | - | CSARSPFDSKNTEAFF | TGCAGTGCTAGATCCCCCTTCGACAGCAAGAACACTGAAGCTTTCTTT
TRBJ2-7 | TRBV20-1 | many | TRBD2 | CSARDASGRVGGGEQYF | TGCAGTGCTAGAGATGCTAGCGGGAGGGTTGGGGGTGGCGAGCAGTACTTC